These 24 T cell receptor beta chains share one sample of origin, sequenced in a study of early T cells in non-severe SARS-CoV-2 infection. TCRdb passed the 5' RACE reads through MiXCR, listing each CDR3 protein once. The sample lists 20,000 to 30,000 distinct CDR3 sequences; 4% to 5% were seen once. Sample: whole blood. The receptor source for this set is an adult who was a healthcare worker with PCR-confirmed SARS-CoV-2 infection or an uninfected control (not recorded which).

This clonotype was recorded at least ten times. The genes are TRBV3-1 and TRBJ2-3; a weak D match, TRBD2 (6 bases). The germline gives CDR1 LGHDT, CDR2 YNNKEL (reference sequence). The CDR3 spans 16 residues. V dropped 4 bases and J dropped 6 bases, with 20 bases sitting between them. CDR3 coding DNA: TGTGCCAGCAGCCTTGGCGGGGCCAGGGCCGCGGATACGCAGTATTTT. Protein: CASSLGGARAADTQYF.

This clonotype was counted ten times or more. The chain uses TRBV7-2 and TRBJ1-6, with D perhaps matching TRBD1 (5 bases). This CDR3 contains 15 residues. Trimming pared 5 bases from V and 11 bases from J, leaving 19 bases between. Germline V gene lookup returns CDR1 SGHTA and CDR2 FQGNSA. The CDR3 reads CASSAQGLGSAPLHF. The CDR3 DNA reads TGTGCCAGCAGCGCCCAGGGACTTGGGTCGGCACCCCTCCACTTT.

This clonotype was seen a handful of times. The chain couples TRBV7-6 to TRBJ2-7, with D maybe TRBD2 (7 bases). The CDR3 extends over 15 amino acids. Trimming took 2 bases from V and 6 from J, leaving 17 bases between them. Germline CDR1 and CDR2: SGHVS and FNYEAQ. Here the CDR3 DNA reads TGTGCCAGCAGCTTAAGGGGAGGGGGGCGGTCCGAGCAGTACTTC. Translation gives CASSLRGGGRSEQYF. Full variable domain (missing parts from reference TRBV7-6 and TRBJ2-7): GAGVSQSPRYKVTKRGQDVALRCDPISGHVSLYWYRQALGQGPEFLTYFNYEAQQDKSGLPNDRFSAERPEGSISTLTIQRTEQRDSAMYRCASSLRGGGRSEQYFGPGTRLTVT.

This clonotype was counted many times. V is TRBV7-6 and J is TRBJ2-3; TRBD2 matches at 9 bases. V lost 9 bases, J lost 5 bases, and 9 bases stayed unmatched. The germline CDR1 and CDR2 sequences are SGHVS and FNYEAQ. The CDR3 is 14 amino acids. CDR3: CASGRGGAGDTQYF. The CDR3 DNA is TGTGCCAGTGGTCGCGGGGGGGCAGGAGATACGCAGTATTTT. Variable domain in full (rest from reference TRBV7-6 and TRBJ2-3): GAGVSQSPRYKVTKRGQDVALRCDPISGHVSLYWYRQALGQGPEFLTYFNYEAQQDKSGLPNDRFSAERPEGSISTLTIQRTEQRDSAMYRCASGRGGAGDTQYFGPGTRLTVL.

The table lists this clonotype with many counts. The V and J genes are TRBV18 and TRBJ2-3; D is uncertain. V was clipped by 1 base and J by 6 bases, with 11 bases between them. The CDR3 contains 14 residues. Germline CDR1 is KGHSH and CDR2 is LQKENI. For the CDR3, the DNA is TGTGCCAGCTCACCACAGGCCAGAGCGGATACGCAGTATTTT. It is translated as CASSPQARADTQYF.

This clonotype was seen a handful of times. J is TRBJ2-7 and V is TRBV20-1; TRBD1 aligns across 7 bases. With V trimmed by 6 bases and J by 0 bases, 5 bases remained unmatched. The V gene's germline CDR1 is DFQATT and CDR2 SNEGSKA (reference sequence). The length of the CDR3 is 13 residues. As DNA, the CDR3 is TGCAGTGCCGGGACAGTCGCCTCCTACGAGCAGTACTTC. Translated, it gives CSAGTVASYEQYF.

This clonotype appeared many times. This chain connects TRBV5-1 to TRBJ2-7; 8 positions match TRBD1. Germline V gives CDR1 SGHRS, CDR2 YFSETQ. J lost 2 bases, V lost 2 bases, and 3 bases had no gene match. This CDR3 region has 14 residues. The CDR3 DNA is TGCGCCAGCAGCTTAATACAGGGGGCCTACGAGCAGTACTTC. It yields the protein CASSLIQGAYEQYF.

The rearrangement joins TRBV4-1 to TRBJ2-1; D gene ambiguous. This CDR3 is built from 16 residues. The germline CDR1 and CDR2 sequences are MGHRA and YSYEKL. Deletions cut 4 bases from V and 2 bases from J, with 15 bases between. The CDR3 sequence is CASSPRSPGAYNEQFF. CDR3 DNA sequence: TGCGCCAGCAGCCCAAGGTCCCCAGGCGCCTACAATGAGCAGTTCTTC.

This clonotype was recorded at least ten times. J is TRBJ2-3 and V is TRBV10-3; weak D call: TRBD2 (6 bases). V lost 3 bases and J lost 4, with 11 bases in between. Germline V gene sequence: CDR1 ENHRY, CDR2 SYGVKD. CDR3 length: 14 residues. DNA of the CDR3: TGTGCCATCAGTGACCGGACTAATCCAGATACGCAGTATTTT. It translates to CAISDRTNPDTQYF.

This clonotype appeared many times. The CDR3 is CASSLGGSRMNTEAFF. The CDR3 DNA is TGTGCCAGCAGTTTGGGGGGCAGCCGCATGAACACTGAAGCTTTCTTT. The gene calls are TRBV12-3 or TRBV12-4 and TRBJ1-1; maybe TRBD1 (6 bases). This CDR3 is built from 16 residues. Trimming left V 3 bases short and J 0 bases short, with 14 bases between.

This clonotype was detected many times. The chain employs TRBV5-1 and TRBJ1-2, with D unclear. The V gene's germline CDR1 is SGHRS and CDR2 YFSETQ. The CDR3 has 15 amino acids. V was trimmed by 0 bases and J by 8 bases, leaving 17 bases between them. The CDR3 DNA sequence: TGCGCCAGCAGCTTGGCCGAGGTCCTGGGCGTAGGCTACACCTTC. Translating it yields CASSLAEVLGVGYTF.

By sample share, this clonotype is medium-sized (0.01 to 0.1%). This chain joins TRBV20-1 and TRBJ1-5; D is unresolved. The germline V gene has CDR1 DFQATT and CDR2 SNEGSKA (reference sequence). The CDR3 length is 16 residues. Between the trimmed V and J ends, which lost 1 base and 1 base, there was a span of 14 bases. The CDR3 region is CSARAPPPGSNQPQHF. CDR3 nucleotides: TGCAGTGCTAGAGCCCCACCCCCCGGCAGCAATCAGCCCCAGCATTTT.

This clonotype has ten or more counts. The chain joins TRBV25-1 to TRBJ2-4; 8 bases map to TRBD1. This CDR3 has 13 amino acids. The V and J ends lost 2 bases and 9 bases, in that order; junction bases with no gene match: 3. Germline V gene data show CDR1 as MGHDK and CDR2 as SYGVNS. CDR3 sequence: CASSEAGGSIQYF. The CDR3 bases are TGTGCCAGCAGTGAAGCAGGGGGCAGCATTCAGTACTTC.

This clonotype was seen many times. The gene calls are TRBV18 and TRBJ2-7; D is possibly TRBD2 (5 bases). CDR1 KGHSH and CDR2 LQKENI come from the germline V gene. V dropped 6 bases and J dropped 3 bases, with 9 bases sitting between them. The CDR3 is made up of 12 amino acids. The CDR3 DNA follows: TGTGCCAGCTCGCCGGGATACTACGAGCAGTACTTC. It specifies CASSPGYYEQYF. Variable domain in full (rest from reference TRBV18 and TRBJ2-7): NAGVMQNPRHLVRRRGQEARLRCSPMKGHSHVYWYRQLPEEGLKFMVYLQKENIIDESGMPKERFSAEFPKEGPSILRIQQVVRGDSAAYFCASSPGYYEQYFGPGTRLTVT.

There are many counts of this clonotype. J is TRBJ2-7 and V is TRBV3-1; D is unresolved. This CDR3 is 14 amino acids long. Trimming took 0 bases from V and 0 from J, leaving 6 bases between them. Germline V gene sequence: CDR1 LGHDT, CDR2 YNNKEL (reference sequence). CDR3 sequence (DNA): TGTGCCAGCAGCCAAGATACCACCTCCTACGAGCAGTACTTC. Its translation is CASSQDTTSYEQYF.

This clonotype was found many times. V and J are TRBV20-1 and TRBJ2-3, with D perhaps TRBD2 (5 bases). The CDR3 spans 12 residues. The germline CDR1 and CDR2 sequences are DFQATT and SNEGSKA (reference sequence). The germline V and J ends were trimmed by 5 bases and 1 base, with 7 bases remaining between them. The DNA of the CDR3 is TGCAGTGCTTATAGCGGCACAGATACGCAGTATTTT. Amino acids: CSAYSGTDTQYF.

This clonotype was recorded many times. The V and J genes are TRBV7-9 and TRBJ2-5; D may correspond to TRBD1 or TRBD2 (5 bases each). Germline loops: CDR1 SEHNR, CDR2 FQNEAQ (reference sequence). The CDR3 totals 12 residues. Trimming stripped 6 bases from V and 8 bases from J, with 13 bases between. CDR3 region: CASSYRGSTQYF. DNA for the CDR3: TGTGCCAGCAGTTACCGGGGCTCAACCCAGTACTTC.

The J gene is TRBJ2-5, the V gene TRBV28; 9 positions match TRBD1. The ends lost 0 bases at V and 2 bases at J; junction bases unmatched: 1. The CDR3 extends over 15 amino acids. CDR1 and CDR2 (germline): MDHEN, SYDVKM. The CDR3 protein is CASSLWGTGQETQYF. In DNA, the CDR3 is TGTGCCAGCAGTTTATGGGGGACAGGGCAAGAGACCCAGTACTTC.

This clonotype was observed at least ten times. The V call is TRBV2, the J call TRBJ2-7; TRBD1 matches at 7 bases. The J segment lost 3 bases and the V segment lost 6 bases, leaving 2 bases of the junction unmatched. The CDR3 is 12 residues long. CDR1 SNHLY and CDR2 FYNNEI come from the germline V gene. This CDR3 reads CASRGDSYEQYF. The CDR3 bases are TGTGCCAGCAGGGGGGACAGCTACGAGCAGTACTTC.

This clonotype was found many times. The chain employs TRBV12-3 or TRBV12-4 and TRBJ2-7; no firm D call. The length of the CDR3 is 13 residues. The germline V and J ends were trimmed by 1 base and 4 bases, with 8 bases remaining between them. CDR3 nucleotides: TGTGCCAGCAGTTTAGGGGTACCTTACGAGCAGTACTTC. Amino acids: CASSLGVPYEQYF.

Concerning this clonotype: This may stem from a read error, because a much larger clone lies one nucleotide away. The gene calls are TRBV12-3 or TRBV12-4 and TRBJ2-3; D may be TRBD1 or TRBD2 (5 bases each). The CDR3 is 14 residues long. The V gene lost 3 bases and the J gene lost 4 bases, with 11 bases spanning the gap. The DNA of the CDR3 is TGTGCCAGCAGTTTTTTGGGACCCGCAGATACGCAGTATTTT. This encodes CASSFLGPADTQYF.

This clonotype was seen many times. The genes are TRBV2 and TRBJ1-1; no reliable D call. This CDR3 is 12 amino acids long. CDR1 and CDR2 from the germline V gene are SNHLY and FYNNEI. V was clipped by 7 bases and J by 1 base, with 7 bases between them. The CDR3 spells CASTVQNTEAFF. The CDR3 DNA reads TGTGCCAGCACAGTCCAGAACACTGAAGCTTTCTTT.

In this sample, this clonotype turned up many times. The J gene is TRBJ1-3, the V gene TRBV5-1, with 7 bases lining up with TRBD1. J gave up 6 bases and V 4 bases, and 13 bases lay outside the gene matches. Germline assignment: CDR1 SGHRS and CDR2 YFSETQ. The CDR3 covers 16 residues. The CDR3 region is CASSPRTGRSVNTIYF. In nucleotides, the CDR3 is TGCGCCAGCAGCCCCCGGACAGGTCGCTCGGTAAACACCATATATTTT.

This clonotype appeared a few times. This chain links TRBV6-1 with TRBJ2-2; D ambiguous. Germline CDR1 and CDR2: MNHNS and SASEGT. Trimming removed 7 bases at V and 5 bases at J, with 17 bases between. This CDR3 region has 15 residues. The CDR3 DNA sequence: TGTGCCAGCACCCGAGAGCCCCCAAGGACCGGGGAGCTGTTTTTT. Encoded protein: CASTREPPRTGELFF.